The T cell receptor beta chain under discussion was sequenced for a study of blood T cell repertoires in COVID-19. V lost 3 bases, J lost 9 bases, and 18 bases lay in between. Germline V gene lookup returns CDR1 MDHEN and CDR2 SYDVKM. This CDR3 is 16 amino acids long. TCRdb's copy holds only in-frame clones and misses some; the assay was immunoSEQ multiplex PCR. This sample yields some 400,000 clones, of which roughly 77% are seen a single time; 1.1% belongs to the top ten. This clone has a single count. This sequence originates from a human donor with acute or convalescent COVID-19. The donor label of this sample is uncertain. V and J are TRBV28 and TRBJ1-6; TRBD1 might be the D (5 bases). Sequencing was done on a sample of peripheral blood. The CDR3 DNA is TGTGCCAGCAGTTTTACCGGAGGGCAGGGCCCTTCACCCCTCCACTTT. Its protein product is CASSFTGGQGPSPLHF.